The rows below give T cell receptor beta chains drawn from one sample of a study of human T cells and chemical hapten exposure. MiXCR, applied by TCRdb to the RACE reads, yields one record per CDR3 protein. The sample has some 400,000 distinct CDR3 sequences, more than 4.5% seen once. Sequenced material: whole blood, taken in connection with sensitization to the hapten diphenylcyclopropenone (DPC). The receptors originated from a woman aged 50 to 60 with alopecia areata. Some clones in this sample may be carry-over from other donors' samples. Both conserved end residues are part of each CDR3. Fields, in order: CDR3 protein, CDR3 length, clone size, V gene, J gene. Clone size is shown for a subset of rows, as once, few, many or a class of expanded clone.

cdr3_aa: CASSDGTSNSPLHF
cdr3_length: 14
clone_size: few
v_call: TRBV5-6
j_call: TRBJ1-6

cdr3_aa: CASSLSGGVRGYTF
cdr3_length: 14
clone_size: many
v_call: TRBV28
j_call: TRBJ1-2

cdr3_aa: CASSLDRTSEQYF
cdr3_length: 13
clone_size: many
v_call: TRBV11-3
j_call: TRBJ2-7

cdr3_aa: CSVIQGETQYF
cdr3_length: 11
clone_size: .
v_call: TRBV29-1
j_call: TRBJ2-5

cdr3_aa: CASSTDGHTEAFF
cdr3_length: 13
clone_size: many
v_call: TRBV3-1
j_call: TRBJ1-1

cdr3_aa: CASTDRSTDTQYF
cdr3_length: 13
clone_size: many
v_call: TRBV7-9
j_call: TRBJ2-3

cdr3_aa: CASSEGRRGPNEKLFF
cdr3_length: 16
clone_size: .
v_call: TRBV11-2
j_call: TRBJ1-4

cdr3_aa: CSARDPGLAGEVPGELFF
cdr3_length: 18
clone_size: many
v_call: TRBV20-1
j_call: TRBJ2-2

cdr3_aa: CASSLTGVNTEAFF
cdr3_length: 14
clone_size: many
v_call: TRBV10-2
j_call: TRBJ1-1

cdr3_aa: CASSLRLADYEQYF
cdr3_length: 14
clone_size: many
v_call: TRBV5-1
j_call: TRBJ2-7

cdr3_aa: CASSPGTGGFGEQFF
cdr3_length: 15
clone_size: many
v_call: TRBV7-8
j_call: TRBJ2-1